In its sample, the clone carrying this T cell receptor (beta chain) was seen once. The data belong to a study of blood T cell repertoires in COVID-19. Clones were read by immunoSEQ multiplex PCR, and TCRdb kept only the in-frame ones, dropping some. The sample carries a few hundred thousand clones, approximately 81% recorded once. Per germline, CDR1 SGHVS and CDR2 FNYEAQ. CDR3 length: 15 amino acids. J gave up 2 bases and V 3 bases, and 4 bases lay outside the gene matches. V and J are TRBV7-6 and TRBJ1-1; 9 positions agree with TRBD1. The receptor's source is a woman aged 80 or over with acute or convalescent COVID-19. Specimen: peripheral blood. CDR3 sequence reads: CASSLTGGTNTEAFF. In nucleotides, the CDR3 is TGTGCCAGCAGCTTGACAGGGGGAACAAACACTGAAGCTTTCTTT.